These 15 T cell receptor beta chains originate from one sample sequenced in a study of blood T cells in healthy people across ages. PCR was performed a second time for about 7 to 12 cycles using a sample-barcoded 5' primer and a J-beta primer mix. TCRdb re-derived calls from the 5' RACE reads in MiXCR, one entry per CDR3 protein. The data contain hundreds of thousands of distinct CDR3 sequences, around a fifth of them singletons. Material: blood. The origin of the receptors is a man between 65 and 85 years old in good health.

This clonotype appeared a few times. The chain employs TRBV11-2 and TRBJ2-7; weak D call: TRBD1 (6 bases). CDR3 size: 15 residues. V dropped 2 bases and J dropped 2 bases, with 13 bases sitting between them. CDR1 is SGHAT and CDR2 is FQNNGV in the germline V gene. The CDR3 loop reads CASSLPTGITYEQYF. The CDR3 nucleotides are TGTGCCAGCAGCTTACCTACAGGGATCACCTACGAGCAGTACTTC.

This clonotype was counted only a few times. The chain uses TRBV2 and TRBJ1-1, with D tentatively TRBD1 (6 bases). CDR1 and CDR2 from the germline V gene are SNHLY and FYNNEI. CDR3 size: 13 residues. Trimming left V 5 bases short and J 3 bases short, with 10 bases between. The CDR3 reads CASSYRADTEAFF. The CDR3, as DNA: TGTGCCAGCAGTTACAGGGCTGACACTGAAGCTTTCTTT.

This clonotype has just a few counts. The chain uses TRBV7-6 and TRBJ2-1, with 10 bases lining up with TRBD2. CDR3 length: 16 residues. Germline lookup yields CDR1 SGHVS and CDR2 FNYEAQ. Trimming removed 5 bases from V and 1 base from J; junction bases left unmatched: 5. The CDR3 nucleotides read TGTGCCAGCAGCCCTAGCGGGGGAGGATCCTACAATGAGCAGTTCTTC. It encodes CASSPSGGGSYNEQFF.

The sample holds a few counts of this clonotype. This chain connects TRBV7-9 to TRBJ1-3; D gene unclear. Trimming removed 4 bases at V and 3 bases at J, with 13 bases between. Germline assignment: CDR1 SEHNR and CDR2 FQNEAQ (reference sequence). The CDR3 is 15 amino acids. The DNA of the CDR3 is TGTGCCAGCAGCTGGCAGAATTCAGTTGGAAACACCATATATTTT. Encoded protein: CASSWQNSVGNTIYF.

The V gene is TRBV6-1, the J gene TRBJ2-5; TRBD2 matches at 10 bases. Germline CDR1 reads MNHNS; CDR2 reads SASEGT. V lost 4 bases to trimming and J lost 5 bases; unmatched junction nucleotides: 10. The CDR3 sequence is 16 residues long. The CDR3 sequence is CASSAGTSAQGETQYF. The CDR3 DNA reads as TGTGCCAGCAGTGCAGGGACTAGCGCGCAGGGGGAGACCCAGTACTTC.

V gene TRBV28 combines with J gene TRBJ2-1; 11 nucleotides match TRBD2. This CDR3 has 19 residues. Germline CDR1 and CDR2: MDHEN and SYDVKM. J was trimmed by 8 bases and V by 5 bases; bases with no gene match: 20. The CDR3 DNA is TGTGCCAGCAGTGCCCCAGGGGGCGCCTCGACTAGCGGGAAGGATGAGCAGTTCTTC. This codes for CASSAPGGASTSGKDEQFF.

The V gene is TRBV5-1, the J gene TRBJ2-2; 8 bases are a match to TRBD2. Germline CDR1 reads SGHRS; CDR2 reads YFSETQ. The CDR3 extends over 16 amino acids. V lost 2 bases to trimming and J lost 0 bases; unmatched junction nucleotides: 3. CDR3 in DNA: TGCGCCAGCAGCTTTGCAGCGGGGGCGAACACCGGGGAGCTGTTTTTT. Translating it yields CASSFAAGANTGELFF.

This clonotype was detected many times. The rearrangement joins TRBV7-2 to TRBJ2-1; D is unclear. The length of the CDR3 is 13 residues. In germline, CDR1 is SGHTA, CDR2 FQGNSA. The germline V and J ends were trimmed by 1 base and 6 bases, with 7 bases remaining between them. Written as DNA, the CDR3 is TGTGCCAGCAGCTTAGTGAGGAGCAATGAGCAGTTCTTC. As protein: CASSLVRSNEQFF.

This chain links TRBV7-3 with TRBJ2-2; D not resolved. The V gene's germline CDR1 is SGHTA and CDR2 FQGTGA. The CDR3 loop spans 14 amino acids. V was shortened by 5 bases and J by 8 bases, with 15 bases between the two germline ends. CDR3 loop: CASSLKVRGGELFF. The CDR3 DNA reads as TGTGCCAGCAGCCTCAAGGTCCGAGGAGGGGAGCTGTTTTTT.

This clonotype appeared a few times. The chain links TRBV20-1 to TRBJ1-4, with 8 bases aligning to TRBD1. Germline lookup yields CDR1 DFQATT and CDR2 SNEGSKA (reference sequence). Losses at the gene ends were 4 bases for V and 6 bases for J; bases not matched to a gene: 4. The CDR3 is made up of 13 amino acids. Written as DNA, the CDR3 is TGCAGTGCTACCAGGGGGCGCCATGAAAAACTGTTTTTT. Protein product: CSATRGRHEKLFF.

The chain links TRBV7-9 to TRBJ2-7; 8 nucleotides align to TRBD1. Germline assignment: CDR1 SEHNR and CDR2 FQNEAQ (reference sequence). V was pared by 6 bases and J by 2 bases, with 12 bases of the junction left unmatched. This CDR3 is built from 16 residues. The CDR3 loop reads CASSYTTGDNPYEQYF. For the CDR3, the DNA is TGTGCCAGCAGTTACACGACAGGGGACAACCCCTACGAGCAGTACTTC.

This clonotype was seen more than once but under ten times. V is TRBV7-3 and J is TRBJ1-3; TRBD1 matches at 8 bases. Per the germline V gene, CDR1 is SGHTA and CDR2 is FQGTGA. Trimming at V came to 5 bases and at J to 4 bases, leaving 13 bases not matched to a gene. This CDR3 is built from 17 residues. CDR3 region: CASSDPATGAPGNTIYF. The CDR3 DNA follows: TGTGCCAGCAGCGACCCCGCGACAGGGGCTCCCGGAAACACCATATATTTT.

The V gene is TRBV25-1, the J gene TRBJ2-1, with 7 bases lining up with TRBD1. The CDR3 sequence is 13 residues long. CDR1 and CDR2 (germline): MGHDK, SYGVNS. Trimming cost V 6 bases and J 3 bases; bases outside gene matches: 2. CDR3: CASRNRGYNEQFF. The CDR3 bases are TGTGCCAGCAGAAACAGGGGCTACAATGAGCAGTTCTTC.

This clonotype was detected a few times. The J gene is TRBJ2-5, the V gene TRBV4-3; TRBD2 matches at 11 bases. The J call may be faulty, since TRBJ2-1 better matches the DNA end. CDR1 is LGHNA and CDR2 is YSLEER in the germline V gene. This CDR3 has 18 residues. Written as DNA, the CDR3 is TGCGCCAGCAGCCAAGATCTACTAGCGGGAGTAGGGAACAATGAGCAGTTCTTC. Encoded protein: CASSQDLLAGVGNNEQFF.

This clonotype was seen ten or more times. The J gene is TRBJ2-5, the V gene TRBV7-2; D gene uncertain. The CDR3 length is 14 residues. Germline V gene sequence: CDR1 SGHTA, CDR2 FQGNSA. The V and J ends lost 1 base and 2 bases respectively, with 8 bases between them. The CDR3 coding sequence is TGTGCCAGCAGCTTAGTGTCTTATCAAGAGACCCAGTACTTC. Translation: CASSLVSYQETQYF.